This T cell receptor beta chain was recorded in a study of shared clonotypes between healthy human individuals. Here immunoSEQ multiplex PCR was the method, and the copy in TCRdb shows in-frame clones only, minus some. The data contain about 560,000 clones, around 78% of them singletons. In germline, CDR1 is MNHEY, CDR2 SMNVEV (reference sequence). This CDR3 region has 16 residues. Between the trimmed V and J ends, which lost 2 bases and 0 bases, there was a span of 11 bases. Sequenced sample: PBMCs. The chain uses TRBV27 and TRBJ1-3; D gene uncertain. The source is a woman aged 40 to 50 in good health. Some clones in this sample may be carry-over from other donors' samples. CDR3 loop: CASSLTALTSGNTIYF. DNA of the CDR3: TGTGCCAGCAGTTTAACAGCGCTGACCTCTGGAAACACCATATATTTT.